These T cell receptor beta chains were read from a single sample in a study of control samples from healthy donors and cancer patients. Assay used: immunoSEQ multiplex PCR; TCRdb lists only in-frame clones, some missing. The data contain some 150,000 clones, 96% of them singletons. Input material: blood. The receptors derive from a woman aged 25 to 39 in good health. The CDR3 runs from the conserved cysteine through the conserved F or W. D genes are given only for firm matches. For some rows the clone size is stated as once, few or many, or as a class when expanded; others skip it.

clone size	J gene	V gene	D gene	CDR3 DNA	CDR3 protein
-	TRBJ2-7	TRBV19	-	TGTGCCAGTAGTACCCCTTTTGGGACCACCTCCTACGAGCAGTACTTC	CASSTPFGTTSYEQYF
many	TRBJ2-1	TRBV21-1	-	TGTGCCAGCAGCAAATTAGCGGGGGCCTACAATGAGCAGTTCTTC	CASSKLAGAYNEQFF
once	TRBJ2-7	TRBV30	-	TGTGCCTGGAAGAAACAGACCTACGAGCAGTACTTC	CAWKKQTYEQYF
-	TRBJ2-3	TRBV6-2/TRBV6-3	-	TGTGCCAGCAGTAGGGGGGGGCCCACAGATACGCAGTATTTT	CASSRGGPTDTQYF
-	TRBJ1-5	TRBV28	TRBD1	TGTGCCAGCAGTCGCGGGACGGGACAGGGGTATGGTCAGCCCCAGCATTTT	CASSRGTGQGYGQPQHF
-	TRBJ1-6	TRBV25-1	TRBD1	TGTGCCAGCAGTCAGGGGACAGATTCACCCCTCCACTTT	CASSQGTDSPLHF
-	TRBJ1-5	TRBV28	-	TGTGCCAGCAGACCCCAGGGGAGCAATCAGCCCCAGCATTTT	CASRPQGSNQPQHF
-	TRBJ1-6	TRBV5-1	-	TGCGCCAGCAGCCCCGCAGAGGCAAGAAATTCACCCCTCCACTTT	CASSPAEARNSPLHF
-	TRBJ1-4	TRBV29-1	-	TGCAGCGTTGGGGCCCCAACTAATGAAAAACTGTTTTTT	CSVGAPTNEKLFF
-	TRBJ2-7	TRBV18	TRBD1	TGTGCCAGCTCACCCAGGGGACAGTACGAGCAGTACTTC	CASSPRGQYEQYF
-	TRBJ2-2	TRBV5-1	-	TGCGCCAGCAGCTTGGTTCCGGGAACCGGGGAGCTGTTTTTT	CASSLVPGTGELFF
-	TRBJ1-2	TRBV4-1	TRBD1	TGCGCCAGCAGCCAAGATCCAGGGGGGAACTATGGCTACACCTTC	CASSQDPGGNYGYTF
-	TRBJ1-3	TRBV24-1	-	TGTGCCACCAGTGATTTTGGAAACACCATATATTTT	CATSDFGNTIYF
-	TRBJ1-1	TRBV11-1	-	TGTGCCAGCAGCCTCGTGGGAGGGTGGACTGAAGCTTTCTTT	CASSLVGGWTEAFF
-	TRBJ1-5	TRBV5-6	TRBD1	TGTGCCAGCAGTTCTGGACAGGGAAATCAGCCCCAGCATTTT	CASSSGQGNQPQHF
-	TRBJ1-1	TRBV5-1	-	TGCGCCAGCAGCTTGGGTGTTGACACTGAAGCTTTCTTT	CASSLGVDTEAFF
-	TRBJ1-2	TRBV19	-	TGTGCCAGTAGTATAAACTATGGCTACACCTTC	CASSINYGYTF
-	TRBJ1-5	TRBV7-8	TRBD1	TGTGCCAGCAGCTTATCGGGACAGTCCTCGCCCCAGCATTTT	CASSLSGQSSPQHF
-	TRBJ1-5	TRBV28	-	TGTGCCAGCAGTTTATTAGGCAATCAGCCCCAGCATTTT	CASSLLGNQPQHF
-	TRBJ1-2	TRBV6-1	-	TGTGCCAGCAGTGAAGTATTCCTGAACTTGGCCTTC	CASSEVFLNLAF
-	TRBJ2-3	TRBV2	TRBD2	TGTGCCAGCAGTGGCGGGAGACGCACAGATACGCAGTATTTT	CASSGGRRTDTQYF
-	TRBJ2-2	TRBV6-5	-	TGTGCCAGCAGTTACTCTCCAAAGACCGGGGAGCTGTTTTTT	CASSYSPKTGELFF
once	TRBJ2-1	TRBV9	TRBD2	TGTGCCAGCAGCGAGGGCACTCCGGGACTAGCGGGCCAGTTCTTC	CASSEGTPGLAGQFF
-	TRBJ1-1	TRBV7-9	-	TGTGCCAGCAGCTTACTTACTGAAGCTTTCTTT	CASSLLTEAFF
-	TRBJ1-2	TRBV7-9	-	TGTGCCAGCAGCTTAGCTGGATCCTATGGCTACACCTTC	CASSLAGSYGYTF
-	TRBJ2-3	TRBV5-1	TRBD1	TGCGCCAGCAGCGGGACAGGGGGGACCCGCACAGATACGCAGTATTTT	CASSGTGGTRTDTQYF
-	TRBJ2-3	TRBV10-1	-	TGCGCCAGCAGTGAGTCCGGCCAGCCCTCAACAGATACGCAGTATTTT	CASSESGQPSTDTQYF
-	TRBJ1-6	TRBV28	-	TGTGCCACGACGAAGACACCTAATTCACCCCTCCACTTT	CATTKTPNSPLHF
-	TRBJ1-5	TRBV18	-	TGTGCCAGCTCTCTTGACAGGCGGAGACTCAATCAGCCTCAGCATTTT	CASSLDRRRLNQPQHF
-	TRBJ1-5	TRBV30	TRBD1	TGTGCCTGGAGCCTAAACAGGGGACTTAGCAATCAGCCCCAGCATTTT	CAWSLNRGLSNQPQHF
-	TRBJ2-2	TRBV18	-	TGTGCCAGCTCACCACAGGGTTTTACCGGGGAGCTGTTTTTT	CASSPQGFTGELFF
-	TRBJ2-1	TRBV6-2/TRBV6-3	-	TGTGCCAGCAGTTACCGGCCAGACACCCACAATGAGCAGTTCTTC	CASSYRPDTHNEQFF
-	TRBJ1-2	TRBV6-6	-	TGTGCCAGCAGCCCAAATTTCGGCAACTATGGCTACACCTTC	CASSPNFGNYGYTF
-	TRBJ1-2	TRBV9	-	TGTGCCAGCAGCGCCCACCTTCGCACTAACTATGGCTACACCTTC	CASSAHLRTNYGYTF
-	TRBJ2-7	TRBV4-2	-	TGTGCCAGCAGCCAAGATCCCGGGAACGAGCAGTACTTC	CASSQDPGNEQYF
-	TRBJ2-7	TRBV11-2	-	TGTGCCAGCAGCTTTGGGGGTGCAGCCTACGAGCAGTACTTC	CASSFGGAAYEQYF
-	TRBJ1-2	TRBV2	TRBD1	TGTGCCAGCCACGACCAGACAGGGATGGTCAACTATGGCTACACCTTC	CASHDQTGMVNYGYTF
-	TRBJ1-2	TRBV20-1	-	TGCAGTGCTAGTCCGGGGGGCTTCGACTACACCTTC	CSASPGGFDYTF
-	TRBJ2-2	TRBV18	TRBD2	TGTGCCAGCTCACTTCCTAGCGGAGCGATCACCGGGGAGCTGTTTTTT	CASSLPSGAITGELFF
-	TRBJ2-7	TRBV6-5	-	TGTGCCATCAGGGTTACCTACGAGCAGTACTTC	CAIRVTYEQYF
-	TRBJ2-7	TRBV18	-	TGTGCCAGCTCCCTAAGACCGGACAGAGCCTACGAGCAGTACTTC	CASSLRPDRAYEQYF
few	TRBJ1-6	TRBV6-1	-	TGTGCCAGCAGTGAAGCAATGGGACGCCCGGGGTCACCCCTCCACTTT	CASSEAMGRPGSPLHF
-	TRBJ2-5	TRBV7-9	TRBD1	TGTGCCAGCAGCGCCCGACAGGGGTACCAAGAGACCCAGTACTTC	CASSARQGYQETQYF
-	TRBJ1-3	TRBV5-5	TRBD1	TGTGCCAGCAGCTCCCAAGGAGGGGGCGGTGGAAACACCATATATTTT	CASSSQGGGGGNTIYF
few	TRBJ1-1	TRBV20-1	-	TGCAGTGCTAGAGGGGACACTGAAGCTTTCTTT	CSARGDTEAFF
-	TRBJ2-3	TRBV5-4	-	TGTGCCAGCAGCATTCGCCCTAGCACAGATACGCAGTATTTT	CASSIRPSTDTQYF
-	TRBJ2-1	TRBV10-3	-	TGTGCCATTGAGGATGGGGCTAGCGCCGAATCATACAATGAGCAGTTCTTC	CAIEDGASAESYNEQFF
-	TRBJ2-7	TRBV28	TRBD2	TGTGCCAGCAGCCCGCCCTCTAGCGGGAGAAGGTACGAGCAGTACTTC	CASSPPSSGRRYEQYF
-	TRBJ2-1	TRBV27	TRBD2	TGTGCCAGCAGGGTAGCGGGGATCAATGAGCAGTTCTTC	CASRVAGINEQFF
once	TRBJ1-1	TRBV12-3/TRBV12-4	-	TGTGCCAGCAGTTACCCGAACACTGAAGCTTTCTTT	CASSYPNTEAFF
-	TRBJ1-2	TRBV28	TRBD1	TGTGCCAGCAGCCGGGGACAGGGCTATGGCTACACCTTC	CASSRGQGYGYTF
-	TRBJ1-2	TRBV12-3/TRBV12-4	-	TGTGCCAGCAGCTTTCGACTGGGCTACACCTTC	CASSFRLGYTF
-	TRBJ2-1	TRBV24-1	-	TGTGCCACCAGTGCCCCCTCAGGGAACTCCTACAATGAGCAGTTCTTC	CATSAPSGNSYNEQFF
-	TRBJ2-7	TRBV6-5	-	TGTGCCAGCAGGGGCGTGGGGGAAGGTCACGAGCAGTACTTC	CASRGVGEGHEQYF
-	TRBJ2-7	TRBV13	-	TGTGCCAGCAGCGCCCGACAGGAAACCTACGAGCAGTACTTC	CASSARQETYEQYF